This T cell receptor beta chain was sequenced during a study of T cells after yellow fever vaccination. With V trimmed by 1 base and J by 3 bases, 3 bases remained unmatched. This CDR3 is 15 amino acids long. Germline CDR1 is SGHTA and CDR2 is FQGNSA. Study-wide results and limits: Weaker, the secondary response peaked sooner, at day 5 versus 15. There was a possibility that FACS-sorted repertoires contained abundant clonotypes contaminating from the bulk population.

This clonotype was observed many times. The antigen remains undetermined. TCRdb processed the 5' RACE reads anew with MiXCR; each CDR3 protein has one entry. The data contain a few hundred thousand distinct CDR3 sequences, 7% to 9% of them singletons. This TCR derives from a man younger than 35 who received the YFV17D yellow fever vaccine. The chain recombines TRBV7-2 with TRBJ2-1; the match to TRBD2 covers 7 bases. The input for sequencing was PBMCs, taken roughly 45 days after the first yellow fever vaccination. The CDR3 protein is CASSLVASGYNEQFF. The CDR3, as DNA: TGTGCCAGCAGCTTAGTGGCTAGCGGCTACAATGAGCAGTTCTTC. The full variable domain, rest sourced from reference TRBV7-2 and TRBJ2-1, is GAGVSQSPSNKVTEKGKDVELRCDPISGHTALYWYRQSLGQGLEFLIYFQGNSAPDKSGLPSDRFSAERTGGSVSTLTIQRTQQEDSAVYLCASSLVASGYNEQFFGPGTRLTVL.